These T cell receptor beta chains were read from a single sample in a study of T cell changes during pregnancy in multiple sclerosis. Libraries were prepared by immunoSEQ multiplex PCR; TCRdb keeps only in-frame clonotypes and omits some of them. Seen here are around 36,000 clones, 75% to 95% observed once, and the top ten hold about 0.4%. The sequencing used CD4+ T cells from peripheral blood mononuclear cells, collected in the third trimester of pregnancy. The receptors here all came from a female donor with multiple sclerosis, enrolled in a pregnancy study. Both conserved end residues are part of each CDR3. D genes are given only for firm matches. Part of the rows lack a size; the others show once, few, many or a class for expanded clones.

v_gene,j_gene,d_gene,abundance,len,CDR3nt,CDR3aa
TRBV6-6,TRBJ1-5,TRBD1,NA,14,TGTGCCAGCAGTTCCCCGACAGGGAGGCAGCCCCAGCATTTT,CASSSPTGRQPQHF
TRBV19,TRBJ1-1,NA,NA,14,TGTGCCAGTAGTATTCGCGGGGGCCGGACTGAAGCTTTCTTT,CASSIRGGRTEAFF
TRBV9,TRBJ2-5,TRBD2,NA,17,TGTGCCAGCAGCGTAGCACTAGCGGGAGTACTACAAGAGACCCAGTACTTC,CASSVALAGVLQETQYF
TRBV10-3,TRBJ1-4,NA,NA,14,TGTGCCATCAGTGCACAGGGCCTTAATGAAAAACTGTTTTTT,CAISAQGLNEKLFF
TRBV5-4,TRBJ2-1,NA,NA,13,TGTGCCAGCAGCCCACAGTCCTACAATGAGCAGTTCTTC,CASSPQSYNEQFF
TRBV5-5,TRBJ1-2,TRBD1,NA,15,TGTGCCAGCAGCTTTAACGAGGACAGGGATCTTGGCTACACCTTC,CASSFNEDRDLGYTF
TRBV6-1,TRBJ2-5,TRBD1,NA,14,TGTGCCAGCAGAGTTCCGGGACAGGGAGAGACCCAGTACTTC,CASRVPGQGETQYF
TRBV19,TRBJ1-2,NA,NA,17,TGTGCCAGTAGTATTTCCATAGGGGCAGGCCTGGACTATGGCTACACCTTC,CASSISIGAGLDYGYTF
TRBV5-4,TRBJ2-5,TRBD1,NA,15,TGTGCCAGCAGCCGGGACAGGGGGCGTAGAGAGACCCAGTACTTC,CASSRDRGRRETQYF
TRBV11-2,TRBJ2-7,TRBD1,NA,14,TGTGCCAGCGAGATAGACAGGGGAGTTGGCGAGCAGTACTTC,CASEIDRGVGEQYF
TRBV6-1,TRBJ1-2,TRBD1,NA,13,TGTGCCAGCAGCCAGACAGGGAGATATGGCTACACCTTC,CASSQTGRYGYTF
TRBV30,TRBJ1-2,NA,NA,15,TGTGCCTGGAGTGCCCCCGATCGGGGGTTTTATGGCTACACCTTC,CAWSAPDRGFYGYTF
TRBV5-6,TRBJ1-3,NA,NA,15,TGTGCCAGCAGCTTGAGGCGTAGCTGGGGAAACACCATATATTTT,CASSLRRSWGNTIYF
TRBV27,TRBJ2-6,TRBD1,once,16,TGTGCCAGCAGTTGGGACAGTTACTCTGGGGCCAACGTCCTGACTTTC,CASSWDSYSGANVLTF
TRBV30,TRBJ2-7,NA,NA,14,TGTGCCTGGAGTGTGCAGGGATGGACCTACGAGCAGTACTTC,CAWSVQGWTYEQYF
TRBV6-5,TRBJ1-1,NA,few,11,TGTGCCAGCAGTCGGGACACTGAAGCTTTCTTT,CASSRDTEAFF
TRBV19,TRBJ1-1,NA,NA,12,TGTGCCAGTAGTATCAGGAACACTGAAGCTTTCTTT,CASSIRNTEAFF
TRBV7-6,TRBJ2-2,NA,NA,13,TGTGCCAGCAGCTTATCCGGACTCGGGGAGCTGTTTTTT,CASSLSGLGELFF
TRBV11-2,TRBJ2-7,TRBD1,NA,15,TGTGCCAGCAGGTCCCAGGGGGCCAATTACTACGAGCAGTACTTC,CASRSQGANYYEQYF
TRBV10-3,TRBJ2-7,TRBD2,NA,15,TGTGCCATCAGTGACGGCGGGAGGGCCGTCCACGAGCAGTACTTC,CAISDGGRAVHEQYF
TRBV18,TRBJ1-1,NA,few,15,TGTGCCAGCTCACCACCGAGCGGCCCGAACACTGAAGCTTTCTTT,CASSPPSGPNTEAFF
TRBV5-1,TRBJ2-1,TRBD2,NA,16,TGCGCCAGCAGCTTTTCTGGCGGGAGGTCCTACGATGAGCAGTTCTTC,CASSFSGGRSYDEQFF
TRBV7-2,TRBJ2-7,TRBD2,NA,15,TGTGCCAGCAGCGGGGGGGTAGCGGGAGTATCCGAGCAGTACTTC,CASSGGVAGVSEQYF
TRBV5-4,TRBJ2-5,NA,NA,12,TGTGCCAGCAGCTTCCCACAAGAGACCCAGTACTTC,CASSFPQETQYF
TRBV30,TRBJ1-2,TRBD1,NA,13,TGTGCCTGGAGCGGACAGGATAACTATGGCTACACCTTC,CAWSGQDNYGYTF
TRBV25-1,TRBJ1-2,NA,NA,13,TGTGCCAGCAGTGCCGACTTAGGCTATGGCTACACCTTC,CASSADLGYGYTF